This T cell receptor (beta chain) was found in a study of blood T cell repertoires in COVID-19. The wider study: Spain, Italy and the United States supplied samples that represented acute and convalescent COVID-19.

Original handling: Using reference gene primer amplification, nucleated cell counts were estimated. Using immunoSEQ multiplex PCR, the repertoire was profiled, and TCRdb retains in-frame clones only, with some absent. The V and J calls and the clone size are those of that table, but D and trimming were determined from the DNA. The data hold approximately 220,000 clones, with just under 90% observed a single time. CDR3 size: 14 residues. The junction had 6 bases not matched to a gene; V was cut back by 6 bases and J by 5 bases. From germline, CDR1 is MNHEY and CDR2 SVGAGI. This chain connects TRBV6-5 to TRBJ1-1, with 10 positions matching TRBD1. The sample consisted of PBMCs or T cells enriched from blood (not recorded which). The receptor was derived from a woman younger than 45 with acute COVID-19. The CDR3 spells CASRGSGQGTEAFF. The DNA for the CDR3 is TGTGCCAGCAGAGGCTCGGGACAGGGGACTGAAGCTTTCTTT.